This entry lists 4 T cell receptor beta chains sequenced from one sample in a study of blood T cell repertoires in COVID-19. Libraries were prepared by immunoSEQ multiplex PCR; TCRdb keeps only in-frame clonotypes and omits some of them. The sample consists of 220,000 or so clones, just over 85% of them appearing once. Sequencing was carried out using PBMCs or T cells enriched from blood (not recorded which). The receptors were sampled from a woman aged 50 to 65 with acute COVID-19.

This chain connects TRBV6-6 to TRBJ1-2; TRBD1 matches at 9 bases. With 5 bases clipped from V and 4 bases from J, the junction kept 8 bases outside the gene matches. CDR1 and CDR2 (germline): MNHNY, SVGAGI (reference sequence). This CDR3 comprises 15 residues. This chain's CDR3 is CASSPGQGIIYGYTF. The CDR3 DNA reads TGTGCCAGCAGTCCCGGACAGGGGATTATCTATGGCTACACCTTC.

The V gene is TRBV19, the J gene TRBJ1-2; D is unclear. The V gene's germline CDR1 is LNHDA and CDR2 SQIVND (reference sequence). The V end was cut by 5 bases, the J end by 8 bases, with 15 bases between. The CDR3 length is 13 residues. CDR3 sequence (DNA): TGTGCCAGTAGTCCAACCCTGGCTAGGGGCTACACCTTC. Translation gives CASSPTLARGYTF.

Only one count was recorded for this clone. The chain recombines TRBV10-3 with TRBJ1-4; D not certain. V lost 0 bases to trimming and J lost 0 bases, with 5 bases between them. Germline values: CDR1 ENHRY, CDR2 SYGVKD. The CDR3 has 15 amino acids. CDR3 sequence reads: CAISESPATNEKLFF. CDR3 in DNA: TGTGCCATCAGTGAGTCACCGGCAACTAATGAAAAACTGTTTTTT.

The chain links TRBV5-6 to TRBJ2-7; 8 bases are a match to TRBD1. Trimming at V came to 5 bases and at J to 4 bases, leaving 11 bases not matched to a gene. Germline CDR1 and CDR2: SGHDT and YYEEEE. CDR3 length: 15 residues. The CDR3 DNA reads as TGTGCCAGCAGTACCGGACAGGGTTTTACGTACGAGCAGTACTTC. Translated: CASSTGQGFTYEQYF.